Below are 21 T cell receptor beta chains sequenced from a single sample in a study of cytomegalovirus exposure and HLA in healthy donors (dated by TCRdb to about 2017). Receptor amplification or capture employed the immunoSEQ multiplex PCR assay. For the multiplex PCR, a mixture combining 60 forward primers for TCR Vbeta segments and 13 reverse primers for TCR Jbeta segments was used. TCRdb limited this immuneACCESS table to in-frame rearrangements with V and J called. A share of clones is missing; checked studies link under half to unresolved V genes, and the rest is unexplained. Here the sample has around 72,000 clones; around three quarters occur a single time. The biggest ten clones account for less than 7.5% of the sample. The sample taken for sequencing was PBMCs. These receptors were obtained from a man aged 50-60 years in good health and CMV-seronegative.

This clone was observed a handful of times. The chain combines TRBV7-9 with TRBJ2-2; D is undetermined. This CDR3 has 15 residues. CDR1 and CDR2 from the germline V gene are SEHNR and FQNEAQ (reference sequence). V dropped 5 bases and J dropped 6 bases, with 16 bases sitting between them. The CDR3 sequence: CASSPRPMAPGELFF. The CDR3 DNA follows: TGTGCCAGCAGCCCCCGTCCGATGGCCCCCGGGGAGCTGTTTTTT. The variable domain in full, completed from reference TRBV7-9 and TRBJ2-2, reads DTGVSQNPRHKITKRGQNVTFRCDPISEHNRLYWYRQTLGQGPEFLTYFQNEAQLEKSRLLSDRFSAERPKGSFSTLEIQRTEQGDSAMYLCASSPRPMAPGELFFGEGSRLTVL.

The chain carries TRBV5-8 and TRBJ2-1, with 9 nucleotides matching TRBD1. The CDR3 covers 18 residues. Germline V gene lookup returns CDR1 SGHTS and CDR2 YDEGEE. V trimming: 5 bases; J trimming: 9 bases; junction bases outside the gene matches: 21. CDR3 loop: CASSQAGTGIGTRGEQFF. The CDR3 region has the DNA TGTGCCAGCAGTCAAGCCGGGACAGGGATTGGGACCAGGGGTGAGCAGTTCTTC.

This chain joins TRBV18 and TRBJ2-7; 9 bases line up with TRBD1. Germline CDR1 and CDR2: KGHSH and LQKENI. This CDR3 region has 13 residues. V dropped 6 bases and J dropped 4; count of bases not matched to a gene: 4. In DNA, the CDR3 is TGTGCCAGCTCTGCGGGACAGGGTTACGAGCAGTACTTC. It translates to CASSAGQGYEQYF.

V gene TRBV9 combines with J gene TRBJ2-3; 10 bases agree with TRBD2. Germline trimming cut 3 bases from V and 4 bases from J; bases unmatched to any gene: 11. The germline CDR1 and CDR2 sequences are SGDLS and YYNGEE. The CDR3 runs 17 residues. CDR3: CASSARQAGGVADTQYF. Here the CDR3 DNA reads TGTGCCAGCAGCGCACGACAAGCGGGAGGGGTCGCAGATACGCAGTATTTT.

The chain uses TRBV5-1 and TRBJ1-1, with TRBD1 matching over 8 bases. The CDR3 runs to 15 residues. The junction had 12 bases not matched to a gene; V was cut back by 6 bases and J by 5 bases. Germline V CDR1 and CDR2: SGHRS, YFSETQ. CDR3 sequence reads: CASIGLGQGVTEAFF. The CDR3 nucleotides read TGCGCCAGCATAGGACTAGGACAGGGAGTAACTGAAGCTTTCTTT.

This clone was seen once. The chain recombines TRBV12-2 with TRBJ2-7; the table's D call, TRBD1, was not checked against the DNA. TRBV12-2 has pseudogene status. This CDR3 is 19 amino acids long. The CDR3 region has the DNA TGTGCAAGTCGCTTAGTGGAATCACCGGGACATAAAAACTCCTACGAGCAGTACTTC. Protein sequence: CASRLVESPGHKNSYEQYF.

This clone was detected once. The V gene is TRBV7-2, the J gene TRBJ2-7, with D maybe TRBD2 (6 bases). Germline assignment: CDR1 SGHTA and CDR2 FQGNSA. The CDR3 is made up of 12 amino acids. The ends were cut back, 2 bases at V and 8 bases at J, with 10 bases in the middle. Here the CDR3 reads CASSLTGVQQYF. The CDR3 DNA reads TGTGCCAGCAGCTTAACGGGGGTACAGCAGTACTTC.

This clone has only one observation. The V gene is TRBV6-5, the J gene TRBJ1-2, with 7 nucleotides matching TRBD1. Trimming at V came to 3 bases and at J to 4 bases, leaving 5 bases not matched to a gene. Germline CDR1 is MNHEY and CDR2 is SVGAGI. This CDR3 is 14 amino acids long. CDR3: CASSYMTGSYGYTF. In DNA, the CDR3 is TGTGCCAGCAGTTATATGACAGGGTCCTATGGCTACACCTTC.

The gene calls are TRBV5-1 and TRBJ1-3, with a weak D call TRBD1 (6 bases). The CDR3 contains 15 residues. Germline V CDR1 and CDR2: SGHRS, YFSETQ. Trimming left V 4 bases short and J 0 bases short, with 11 bases between. The CDR3 bases are TGCGCCAGCAGCACGGAACAGGGCTCTGGAAACACCATATATTTT. Amino acids: CASSTEQGSGNTIYF.

This clone was seen more than once but under ten times. The chain combines TRBV19 with TRBJ2-2, with a weak D call TRBD2 (6 bases). The V end lost 6 bases, the J end lost 4 bases, and 15 bases lay between the germline ends. This CDR3 is built from 15 residues. The germline V gene has CDR1 LNHDA and CDR2 SQIVND (reference sequence). The CDR3 bases are TGTGCCAGTAGGTCGGAGGGAAAGATCACCGGGGAGCTGTTTTTT. This translates into CASRSEGKITGELFF.

The V gene is TRBV6-1, the J gene TRBJ1-2; no firm D call. Germline V gene sequence: CDR1 MNHNS, CDR2 SASEGT. CDR3 length equals 16 residues. Trimming left V 2 bases short and J 0 bases short, with 13 bases between. The CDR3 DNA follows: TGTGCCAGCAGTGAAATGTATGGCAGAACTAACTATGGCTACACCTTC. This encodes CASSEMYGRTNYGYTF.

The chain has TRBV7-8 and TRBJ2-3; D perhaps matches TRBD1 (5 bases). Per germline, CDR1 SGHVS and CDR2 FQNEAQ. The CDR3 is 16 residues long. V was pared by 2 bases and J by 4 bases, with 16 bases between. The DNA of the CDR3 is TGTGCCAGCAGCTTAACGTGGGTGCAGGGCGCAGATACGCAGTATTTT. Translated, it gives CASSLTWVQGADTQYF.

The J gene is TRBJ2-2, the V gene TRBV6-5; D is possibly TRBD2 (5 bases). Trimming took 0 bases from V and 0 from J, leaving 5 bases between them. The CDR3 totals 15 residues. Per germline, CDR1 MNHEY and CDR2 SVGAGI. The CDR3 protein is CASSYSGTNTGELFF. For the CDR3, the DNA is TGTGCCAGCAGTTACTCCGGGACGAACACCGGGGAGCTGTTTTTT.

The V and J genes are TRBV9 and TRBJ1-5; the match to TRBD1 covers 7 bases. Germline V gene data show CDR1 as SGDLS and CDR2 as YYNGEE. After removal of 3 bases from V and 5 bases from J, the junction contained 5 bases not matched to a gene. The length of the CDR3 is 14 residues. The CDR3 region is CASSGGTAYQPQHF. In DNA, the CDR3 is TGTGCCAGCAGCGGCGGGACAGCTTATCAGCCCCAGCATTTT. The full variable domain, in which reference TRBV9 and TRBJ1-5 provide the parts outside the CDR3, is DSGVTQTPKHLITATGQRVTLRCSPRSGDLSVYWYQQSLDQGLQFLIQYYNGEERAKGNILERFSAQQFPDLHSELNLSSLELGDSALYFCASSGGTAYQPQHFGDGTRLSIL.

The V call is TRBV6-6, the J call TRBJ1-2; TRBD1 is a possible D gene (5 bases). Germline CDR1 reads MNHNY; CDR2 reads SVGAGI (reference sequence). Trimming stripped 6 bases from V and 8 bases from J, with 19 bases between. The CDR3 runs to 14 residues. The DNA of the CDR3 is TGTGCCAGCAGCCCCCGGGACTGGTCATTGGGCTACACCTTC. Translating gives CASSPRDWSLGYTF.

V gene TRBV11-2 combines with J gene TRBJ1-1; maybe TRBD1 (6 bases). This CDR3 is 16 amino acids long. Trimming removed 5 bases from V and 6 bases from J, with 22 bases in between. CDR1 is SGHAT, CDR2 FQNNGV, per germline. Here the CDR3 reads CASSPGQFQLLPEAFF. CDR3 nucleotides: TGTGCCAGCAGCCCCGGACAGTTTCAATTGTTGCCTGAAGCTTTCTTT.

V usage is TRBV7-8 and J usage is TRBJ1-3, with unresolved D. Germline V gives CDR1 SGHVS, CDR2 FQNEAQ. This CDR3 region has 17 residues. V lost 2 bases to trimming and J lost 0 bases, with 14 bases between them. CDR3 DNA sequence: TGTGCCAGCAGCTTAACTAGGCTTGTTTTCTCTGGAAACACCATATATTTT. It translates to CASSLTRLVFSGNTIYF.

The genes are TRBV7-2 and TRBJ2-2; D perhaps matches TRBD2 (6 bases). The CDR3 extends over 14 amino acids. V was pared by 3 bases and J by 6 bases, with 11 bases between. Germline assignment: CDR1 SGHTA and CDR2 FQGNSA. CDR3 residues: CASSFAGRSGELFF. CDR3 nucleotides: TGTGCCAGCAGCTTTGCGGGAAGGTCCGGGGAGCTGTTTTTT.

The chain combines TRBV7-2 with TRBJ2-5, with D maybe TRBD2 (5 bases). V gave up 1 base and J gave up 5 bases, with 14 bases separating them. CDR1 is SGHTA, CDR2 FQGNSA, per germline. This CDR3 has 15 amino acids. CDR3 sequence reads: CASSLELASSETQYF. The CDR3 DNA reads TGTGCCAGCAGCTTAGAACTCGCTAGCAGCGAGACCCAGTACTTC.

This clone was detected once. J is TRBJ2-3 and V is TRBV10-3, with 9 bases matching TRBD2. The CDR3 covers 16 residues. V gave up 6 bases and J gave up 2 bases; unmatched junction bases: 9. Germline loops: CDR1 ENHRY, CDR2 SYGVKD. The CDR3 sequence is CAIRGIAGAFTDTQYF. Here the CDR3 DNA reads TGTGCCATCAGAGGGATAGCGGGGGCCTTCACAGATACGCAGTATTTT.

This clone came up a few times. The rearrangement links TRBV19 to TRBJ2-7, with D possibly TRBD2 on 6 matching bases. Looked up from germline, CDR1 is LNHDA and CDR2 is SQIVND (reference sequence). The CDR3 has 16 residues. V lost 4 bases and J lost 2, with 18 bases in between. In nucleotides, the CDR3 is TGTGCCAGTAGTACGATCGGGACTTCTCTCGCCTACGAGCAGTACTTC. Protein sequence: CASSTIGTSLAYEQYF.